The entry below gives a single T cell receptor (beta chain) sequence along with its context. Its antigen remains unknown. This sample was taken from a study of cytomegalovirus exposure and HLA in healthy donors. This CDR3 spans 12 amino acids. The germline V gene has CDR1 MNHEY and CDR2 SVGAGI. Trimming cost V 2 bases and J 12 bases, with 8 bases left between them. A multiplex PCR was run with 60 Vbeta primers and 13 Jbeta primers. Libraries were prepared by immunoSEQ multiplex PCR; TCRdb keeps only in-frame clonotypes and omits some of them. The table records fewer than 90,000 clones, roughly 77% of them present only once. Broader study findings: No immune exposure information besides CMV serostatus was available. The study listed under 200 cytomegalovirus-associated TCR beta chains. According to an earlier analysis, most TCR beta V segments yielded productive rearrangements about 87% or about 30% of the time. A cluster of highly shared sequence variants was likely a sequencing artifact.

The chain employs TRBV6-5 and TRBJ1-6, with D perhaps TRBD1 (5 bases). The receptor's source is a woman in her 40s in good health and CMV-seropositive. Sequencing input: PBMCs. This CDR3 reads CASSYRGGPLHF. The CDR3 DNA is TGTGCCAGCAGTTACCGGGGGGGACCCCTCCACTTT.